The 21 T cell receptor beta chains in this list originate from one sample, sequenced in a study of molecular identifiers for immune sequencing clone quantification. TCRdb analysed the PCR reads with MiXCR anew, one entry per CDR3 protein. There are 460,000 or so distinct CDR3 sequences in the sample; about 20% occur only once, and 0.84% lies in the top ten. Input material: naive CD8+ T cells from blood, with Jurkat cell RNA spiked in. Subset indicated: FACS-sorted CD8+CD4-CCR7+CD45RA+ naive T cells. The receptors stem from a human donor in good health. Some libraries in this study had Jurkat cell RNA spiked in.

This chain's CDR3 is CASSLSDPIKTGDRFYEQYF. The CDR3 DNA follows: TGTGCCAGCAGTTTATCGGATCCTATAAAGACAGGGGACCGTTTCTACGAGCAGTACTTC. V and J are TRBV27 and TRBJ2-7, with 8 bases fitting TRBD1. This CDR3 comprises 20 residues. V lost 0 bases to trimming and J lost 3 bases; unmatched junction nucleotides: 19. CDR1 is MNHEY, CDR2 SMNVEV, per germline (reference sequence).

Comments on this clonotype: A read error may explain this, as a much larger clone is one base away. The V call is TRBV7-6, the J call TRBJ2-3, with a possible D match to TRBD1 (5 bases). This CDR3 is built from 16 residues. Germline-derived CDR1 and CDR2 are SGHVS and FNYEAQ. The CDR3 spells CASTSIGQGGTDAQYF. DNA for the CDR3: TGTGCCAGCACCTCGATTGGGCAGGGTGGCACAGATGCGCAGTATTTT. The full variable domain, rest sourced from reference TRBV7-6 and TRBJ2-3, is GAGVSQSPRYKVTKRGQDVALRCDPISGHVSLYWYRQALGQGPEFLTYFNYEAQQDKSGLPNDRFSAERPEGSISTLTIQRTEQRDSAMYRCASTSIGQGGTDAQYFGPGTRLTVL.

Remarks on this clonotype: Just one base apart from a much larger clone, this may be a read error. The rearrangement uses TRBV7-9 and TRBJ1-6; D is ambiguous. Trimming took 5 bases from V and 7 from J, leaving 6 bases between them. The CDR3 runs to 12 residues. The germline V gene has CDR1 SEHNR and CDR2 FQNEAQ (reference sequence). Here the CDR3 reads CASSAQNSPLHF. The CDR3 region has the DNA TGTGCCAGCAGCGCCCAAAATTCACCCCTCCACTTT.

At least ten counts were recorded for this clonotype. This sequence joins TRBV29-1 and TRBJ1-2; tentative D call: TRBD1 (5 bases). Germline loops: CDR1 SQVTM, CDR2 ANQGSEA. The V end was cut by 7 bases, the J end by 5 bases, with 23 bases between. CDR3 length: 15 residues. In DNA, the CDR3 is TGCAGCGCCTGTCAGGGTTCCCTCGATTCTTATGGCTACACCTTC. Encoded protein: CSACQGSLDSYGYTF.

V usage is TRBV12-3 or TRBV12-4 and J usage is TRBJ1-3; D remains unclear. Trimming removed 3 bases from V and 4 bases from J, with 7 bases in between. This CDR3 region has 13 residues. Written as DNA, the CDR3 is TGTGCCAGCAGTTTTCACCCCGGAAACACCATATATTTT. This gives the protein CASSFHPGNTIYF.

This chain uses TRBV18 with TRBJ1-1; tentative D call: TRBD1 (6 bases). The CDR3 sequence is 14 residues long. V was shortened by 2 bases and J by 4 bases, with 11 bases between the two germline ends. Germline V gene data show CDR1 as KGHSH and CDR2 as LQKENI. DNA of the CDR3: TGTGCCAGCTCACCAACAGGGTACGGCACTGAAGCTTTCTTT. Its protein is CASSPTGYGTEAFF.

V gene TRBV6-6 combines with J gene TRBJ2-3; 7 bases map to TRBD2. The CDR3 runs to 14 residues. The junction had 9 bases not matched to a gene; V was cut back by 10 bases and J by 2 bases. Per the germline V gene, CDR1 is MNHNY and CDR2 is SVGAGI (reference sequence). In nucleotides, the CDR3 is TGTGCCATCAGCCAAGCGGGGCCCACAGATACGCAGTATTTT. Translating it yields CAISQAGPTDTQYF.

This clonotype occurred a few times. The chain carries TRBV10-3 and TRBJ2-7, with no clear D. With 0 bases removed from V and 0 bases from J, the gap between germline ends came to 6 bases. CDR1 ENHRY and CDR2 SYGVKD come from the germline V gene. The CDR3 runs 14 residues. CDR3 sequence: CAISESLSSYEQYF. CDR3 nucleotides: TGTGCCATCAGTGAGTCTCTAAGCTCCTACGAGCAGTACTTC.

This clonotype was seen repeatedly, ten times or more. The chain carries TRBV7-8 and TRBJ1-2; D is ambiguous. This CDR3 has 13 amino acids. Trimming cost V 6 bases and J 10 bases, with 18 bases left between them. Germline V gene sequence: CDR1 SGHVS, CDR2 FQNEAQ. CDR3 nucleotide sequence: TGTGCCAGCAGGAGAGAGCCGCGAGATCCCTACACCTTC. Translating gives CASRREPRDPYTF.

This rearrangement joins TRBV5-1 to TRBJ2-7; a possible D gene is TRBD2 (6 bases). CDR3 size: 13 residues. Trimming removed 6 bases at V and 3 bases at J, with 13 bases between. CDR1 is SGHRS and CDR2 is YFSETQ in the germline V gene. For the CDR3, the DNA is TGCGCCAGCACGGGGGACTCTCTCTACGAGCAGTACTTC. Protein product: CASTGDSLYEQYF. Complete variable domain (other parts from reference TRBV5-1 and TRBJ2-7): KAGVTQTPRYLIKTRGQQVTLSCSPISGHRSVSWYQQTPGQGLQFLFEYFSETQRNKGNFPGRFSGRQFSNSRSEMNVSTLELGDSALYLCASTGDSLYEQYFGPGTRLTVT.

This clonotype occurred a few times. CDR3 nucleotide sequence: TGTGCCACCAGTGATTTGCAAGGCGGGACCTTAGCCAAAAACATTCAGTACTTC. It specifies CATSDLQGGTLAKNIQYF. The chain recombines TRBV24-1 with TRBJ2-4; D possibly corresponds to TRBD2 (6 bases). Per germline, CDR1 KGHDR and CDR2 SFDVKD. The CDR3 totals 18 residues. Trimming took off 0 bases at V and 0 bases at J, with 14 bases between the two ends.

The V and J genes are TRBV4-3 and TRBJ1-5; D is unclear. Germline CDR1 and CDR2: LGHNA and YSLEER. V lost 0 bases and J 0 bases, leaving 9 bases between the germline ends. The CDR3 is made up of 16 amino acids. CDR3 amino acids: CASSQDWEVSNQPQHF. The CDR3 region has the DNA TGCGCCAGCAGCCAAGATTGGGAGGTTAGCAATCAGCCCCAGCATTTT.

The gene calls are TRBV7-2 and TRBJ2-2; 8 bases are shared with TRBD1. Germline V CDR1 and CDR2: SGHTA, FQGNSA. V was pared by 2 bases and J by 2 bases, with 10 bases of the junction left unmatched. CDR3 length: 18 amino acids. The CDR3 is CASSLKGGRGLNTGELFF. The CDR3 coding sequence is TGTGCCAGCAGCTTAAAAGGGGGCAGGGGGCTAAACACCGGGGAGCTGTTTTTT.

Concerning this clonotype itself: A much larger clone differs from this one at a single base, so this may be a read error. The chain joins TRBV7-9 to TRBJ2-5; the D gene is possibly TRBD2 (5 bases). Germline-derived CDR1 and CDR2 are SEHNR and FQNEAQ (reference sequence). This CDR3 contains 14 residues. The CDR3 nucleotides are TGTGCCAGCAGCTTATCCTGGGGAGAAGAGACCCGGTACTTC. It yields the protein CASSLSWGEETRYF.

In this sample, this clonotype turned up a few times. The chain links TRBV27 to TRBJ2-7, with D possibly TRBD1 on 5 matching bases. The CDR3 runs to 12 residues. Between the trimmed V and J ends, which lost 5 bases and 5 bases, there was a span of 10 bases. Germline values: CDR1 MNHEY, CDR2 SMNVEV (reference sequence). CDR3 in amino acids: CASSPPQDEQYF. CDR3 DNA sequence: TGTGCCAGCAGTCCCCCACAGGACGAGCAGTACTTC.

V and J are TRBV4-1 and TRBJ1-4; D call uncertain. The germline V gene encodes CDR1 MGHRA and CDR2 YSYEKL. The CDR3 is 13 residues long. V was trimmed by 2 bases and J by 5 bases, leaving 6 bases between them. The DNA of the CDR3 is TGCGCCAGCAGCCAAAAAGGCAATGAAAAACTGTTTTTT. Amino acids: CASSQKGNEKLFF.

The CDR3 is CASSSYPQGFNQPQHF. The CDR3 DNA is TGTGCCAGCAGTTCGTACCCGCAGGGGTTCAATCAGCCCCAGCATTTT. The chain employs TRBV27 and TRBJ1-5; maybe TRBD1 (6 bases). There are 16 residues in the CDR3. V was shortened by 4 bases and J by 3 bases, with 16 bases between the two germline ends. Germline V CDR1 and CDR2: MNHEY, SMNVEV (reference sequence).

This clonotype was seen ten or more times. V usage is TRBV20-1 and J usage is TRBJ2-7, with 12 bases identical to TRBD2. Unmatched junction bases numbered 6, after V lost 3 bases and J lost 0 bases. Per the germline V gene, CDR1 is DFQATT and CDR2 is SNEGSKA (reference sequence). This CDR3 spans 16 amino acids. The CDR3 here is CSASFGTSGLSYEQYF. The DNA for the CDR3 is TGCAGTGCTAGCTTCGGGACTAGCGGGCTCTCCTACGAGCAGTACTTC.

This sequence joins TRBV2 and TRBJ2-1; a weak D match, TRBD2 (5 bases). The germline V gene has CDR1 SNHLY and CDR2 FYNNEI. The CDR3 contains 14 residues. V was shortened by 6 bases and J by 6 bases, with 15 bases between the two germline ends. Written as DNA, the CDR3 is TGTGCCAGCAGCCTAGATACTAGTACCAATGAGCAGTTCTTC. As protein: CASSLDTSTNEQFF.

This clonotype has just a few counts. The rearrangement uses TRBV23-1 and TRBJ1-1; D uncertain. TRBV23-1 is given ORF status, its function remaining uncertain. The CDR3 runs to 14 residues. Trimming took off 0 bases at V and 9 bases at J, with 14 bases between the two ends. CDR3 DNA: TGCGCCAGCAGTCAATCCGAGGGTCGCAGGAAAGCTTTCTTT. Translated, it gives CASSQSEGRRKAFF.

Ten or more counts support this clonotype. This rearrangement joins TRBV5-1 to TRBJ2-3; TRBD1 agrees at 7 bases. Germline CDR1 is SGHRS and CDR2 is YFSETQ. V shed 4 bases, J shed 7 bases, and the junction held 15 bases outside the gene matches. The CDR3 is 16 amino acids. In DNA, the CDR3 is TGCGCCAGCAGCATTGAACCGGGACAGAGCTTTAATACGCAGTATTTT. It translates to CASSIEPGQSFNTQYF.